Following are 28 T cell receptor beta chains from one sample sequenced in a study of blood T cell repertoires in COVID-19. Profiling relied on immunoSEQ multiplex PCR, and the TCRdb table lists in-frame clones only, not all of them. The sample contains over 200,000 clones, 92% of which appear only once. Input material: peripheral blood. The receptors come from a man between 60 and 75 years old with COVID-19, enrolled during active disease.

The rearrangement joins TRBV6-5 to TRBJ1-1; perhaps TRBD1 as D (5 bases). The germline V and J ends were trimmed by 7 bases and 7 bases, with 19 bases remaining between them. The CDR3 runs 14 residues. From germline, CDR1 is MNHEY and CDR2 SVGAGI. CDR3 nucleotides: TGTGCCAGCACCTTTTCGGCAGGGTTTGGTGAAGCTTTCTTT. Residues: CASTFSAGFGEAFF.

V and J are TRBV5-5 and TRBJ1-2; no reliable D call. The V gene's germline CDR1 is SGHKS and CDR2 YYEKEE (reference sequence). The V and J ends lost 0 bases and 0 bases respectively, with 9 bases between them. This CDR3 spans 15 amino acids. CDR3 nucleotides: TGTGCCAGCAGCTTGGTACCCGACTCTAACTATGGCTACACCTTC. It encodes CASSLVPDSNYGYTF.

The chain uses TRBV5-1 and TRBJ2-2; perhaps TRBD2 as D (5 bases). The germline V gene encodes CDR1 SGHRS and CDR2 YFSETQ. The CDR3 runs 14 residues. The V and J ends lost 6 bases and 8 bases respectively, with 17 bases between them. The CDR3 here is CASKDQAALGELFF. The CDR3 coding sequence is TGCGCCAGCAAAGATCAAGCGGCGCTGGGGGAGCTGTTTTTT.

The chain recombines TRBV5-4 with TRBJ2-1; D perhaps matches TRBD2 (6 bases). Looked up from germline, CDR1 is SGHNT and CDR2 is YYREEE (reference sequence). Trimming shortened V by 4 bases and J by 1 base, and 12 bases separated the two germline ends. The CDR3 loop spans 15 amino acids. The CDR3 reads CASSPGTASYNEQFF. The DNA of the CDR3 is TGTGCCAGCAGCCCCGGGACTGCTTCCTACAATGAGCAGTTCTTC.

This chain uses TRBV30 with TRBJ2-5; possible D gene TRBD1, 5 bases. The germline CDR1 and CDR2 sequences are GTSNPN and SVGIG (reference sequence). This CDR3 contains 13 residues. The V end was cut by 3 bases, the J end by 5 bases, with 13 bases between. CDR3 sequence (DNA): TGTGCCTGGAGGCATGGGAAGGGGGAGACCCAGTACTTC. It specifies CAWRHGKGETQYF.

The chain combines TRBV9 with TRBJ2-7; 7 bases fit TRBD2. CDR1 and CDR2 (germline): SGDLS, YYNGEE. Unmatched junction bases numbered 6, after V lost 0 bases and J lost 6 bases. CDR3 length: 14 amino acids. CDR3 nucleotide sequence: TGTGCCAGCAGCGTAGGGGGGAGGGCTGCCGAGCAGTACTTC. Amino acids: CASSVGGRAAEQYF. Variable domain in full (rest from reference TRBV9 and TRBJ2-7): DSGVTQTPKHLITATGQRVTLRCSPRSGDLSVYWYQQSLDQGLQFLIQYYNGEERAKGNILERFSAQQFPDLHSELNLSSLELGDSALYFCASSVGGRAAEQYFGPGTRLTVT.

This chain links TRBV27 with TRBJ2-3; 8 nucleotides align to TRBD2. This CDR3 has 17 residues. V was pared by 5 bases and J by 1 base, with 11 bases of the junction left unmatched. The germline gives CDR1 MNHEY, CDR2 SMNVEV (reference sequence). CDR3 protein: CASSTSRAGVGTDTQYF. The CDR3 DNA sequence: TGTGCCAGCAGTACCTCTCGAGCGGGAGTTGGCACAGATACGCAGTATTTT.

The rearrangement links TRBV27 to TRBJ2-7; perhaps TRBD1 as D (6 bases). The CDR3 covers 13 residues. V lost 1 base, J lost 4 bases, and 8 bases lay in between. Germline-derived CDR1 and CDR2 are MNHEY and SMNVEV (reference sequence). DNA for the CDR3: TGTGCCAGCAGTTTATACACAGGGTACGAGCAGTACTTC. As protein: CASSLYTGYEQYF.

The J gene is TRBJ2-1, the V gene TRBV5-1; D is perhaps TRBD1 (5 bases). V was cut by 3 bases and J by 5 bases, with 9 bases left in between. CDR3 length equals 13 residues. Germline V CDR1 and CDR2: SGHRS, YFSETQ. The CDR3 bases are TGCGCCAGCAGCTGGGGCGGAAACAATGAGCAGTTCTTC. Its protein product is CASSWGGNNEQFF.

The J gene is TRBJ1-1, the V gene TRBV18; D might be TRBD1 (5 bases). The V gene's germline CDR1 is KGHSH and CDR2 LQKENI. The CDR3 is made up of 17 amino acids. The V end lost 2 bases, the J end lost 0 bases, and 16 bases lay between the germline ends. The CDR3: CASSPGDSYYMNTEAFF. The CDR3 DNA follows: TGTGCCAGCTCACCAGGTGACAGTTACTACATGAACACTGAAGCTTTCTTT.

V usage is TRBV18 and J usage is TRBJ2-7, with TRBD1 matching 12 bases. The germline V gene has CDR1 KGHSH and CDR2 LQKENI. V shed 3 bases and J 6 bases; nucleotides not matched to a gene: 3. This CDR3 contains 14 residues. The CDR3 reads CASSPGTGGLEQYF. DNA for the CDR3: TGTGCCAGCTCACCTGGGACAGGGGGCCTCGAGCAGTACTTC.

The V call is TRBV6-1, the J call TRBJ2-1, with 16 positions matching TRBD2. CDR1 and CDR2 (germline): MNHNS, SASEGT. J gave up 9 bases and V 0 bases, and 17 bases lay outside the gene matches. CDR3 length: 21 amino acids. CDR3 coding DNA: TGTGCCAGCAGTGAAGCGAGGGGGACTAGCGGGAGGGCCATTTTCATGGTTGAGCAGTTCTTC. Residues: CASSEARGTSGRAIFMVEQFF.

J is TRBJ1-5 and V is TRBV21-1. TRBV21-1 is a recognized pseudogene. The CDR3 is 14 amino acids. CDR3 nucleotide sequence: TGTGCCAGCAGCAACTGGGACGGGAGTCAGCCCCAGCATTTT. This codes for CASSNWDGSQPQHF.

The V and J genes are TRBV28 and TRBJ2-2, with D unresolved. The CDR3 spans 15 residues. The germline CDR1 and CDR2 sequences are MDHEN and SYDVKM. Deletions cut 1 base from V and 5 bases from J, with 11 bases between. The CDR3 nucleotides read TGTGCCAGCAGTTTATTGGAGCGCTCAACCGGGGAGCTGTTTTTT. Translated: CASSLLERSTGELFF.

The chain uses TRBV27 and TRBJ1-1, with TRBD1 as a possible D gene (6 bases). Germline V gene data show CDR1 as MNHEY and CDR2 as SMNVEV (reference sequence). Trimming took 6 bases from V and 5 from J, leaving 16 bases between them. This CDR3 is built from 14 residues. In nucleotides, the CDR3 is TGTGCCAGCAGCCCTATCTACAGGGTAACTGAAGCTTTCTTT. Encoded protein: CASSPIYRVTEAFF.

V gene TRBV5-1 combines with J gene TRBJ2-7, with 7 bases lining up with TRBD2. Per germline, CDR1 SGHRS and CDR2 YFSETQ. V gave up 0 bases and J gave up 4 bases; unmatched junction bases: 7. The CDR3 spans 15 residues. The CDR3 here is CASSLGKYGGYEQYF. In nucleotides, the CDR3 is TGCGCCAGCAGCTTGGGGAAGTACGGGGGGTACGAGCAGTACTTC.

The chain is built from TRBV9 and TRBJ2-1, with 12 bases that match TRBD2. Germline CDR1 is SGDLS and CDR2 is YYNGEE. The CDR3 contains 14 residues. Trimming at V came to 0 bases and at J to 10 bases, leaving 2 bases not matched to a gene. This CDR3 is CASSVGGLAGEQFF. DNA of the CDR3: TGTGCCAGCAGCGTAGGTGGACTAGCGGGGGAGCAGTTCTTC.

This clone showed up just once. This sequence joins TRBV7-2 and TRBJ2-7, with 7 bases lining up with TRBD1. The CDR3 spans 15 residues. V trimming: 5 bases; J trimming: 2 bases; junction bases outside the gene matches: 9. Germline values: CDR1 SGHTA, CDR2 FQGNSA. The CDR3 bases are TGTGCCAGCAGCGACAGGGAAAGAGGACCCTACGAGCAGTACTTC. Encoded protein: CASSDRERGPYEQYF.

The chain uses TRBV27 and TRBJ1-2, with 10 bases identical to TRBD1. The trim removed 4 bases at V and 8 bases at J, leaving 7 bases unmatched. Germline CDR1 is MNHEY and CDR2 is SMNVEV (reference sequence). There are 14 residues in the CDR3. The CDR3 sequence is CASSYGTGESGYTF. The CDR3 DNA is TGTGCCAGCAGTTACGGGACAGGGGAAAGCGGCTACACCTTC.

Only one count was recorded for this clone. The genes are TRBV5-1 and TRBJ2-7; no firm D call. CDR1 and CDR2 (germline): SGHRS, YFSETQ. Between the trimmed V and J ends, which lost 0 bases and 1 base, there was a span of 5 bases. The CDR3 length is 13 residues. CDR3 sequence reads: CASSLGASYEQYF. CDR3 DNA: TGCGCCAGCAGCTTGGGAGCATCCTACGAGCAGTACTTC.

DNA for the CDR3: TGTGCCATCAGTGAGTCGGAGGGAATCGACGAGCAGTACTTC. Amino acid sequence: CAISESEGIDEQYF. The chain recombines TRBV10-3 with TRBJ2-7; a possible D gene is TRBD2 (6 bases). The germline CDR1 and CDR2 sequences are ENHRY and SYGVKD. V was clipped by 0 bases and J by 5 bases, with 11 bases between them. The CDR3 has 14 amino acids.

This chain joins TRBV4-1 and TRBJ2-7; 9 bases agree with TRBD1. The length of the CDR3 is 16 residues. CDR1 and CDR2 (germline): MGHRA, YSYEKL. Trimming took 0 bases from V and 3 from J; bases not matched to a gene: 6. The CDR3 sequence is CASSQEKDRGDYEQYF. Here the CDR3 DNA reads TGCGCCAGCAGCCAAGAGAAGGACAGGGGAGACTACGAGCAGTACTTC.

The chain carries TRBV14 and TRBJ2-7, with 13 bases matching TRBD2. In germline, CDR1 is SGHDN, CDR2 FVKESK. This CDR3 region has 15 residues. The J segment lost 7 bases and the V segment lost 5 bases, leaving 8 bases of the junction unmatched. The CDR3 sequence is CASSIRLAGGGEQYF. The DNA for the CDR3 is TGTGCCAGCAGCATTCGACTAGCGGGAGGTGGTGAGCAGTACTTC.

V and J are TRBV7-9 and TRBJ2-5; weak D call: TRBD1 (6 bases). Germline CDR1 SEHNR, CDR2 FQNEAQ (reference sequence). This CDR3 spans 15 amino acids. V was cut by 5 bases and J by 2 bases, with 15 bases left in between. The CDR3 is CASSMGAGRQETQYF. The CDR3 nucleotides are TGTGCCAGCAGCATGGGGGCAGGACGACAAGAGACCCAGTACTTC.

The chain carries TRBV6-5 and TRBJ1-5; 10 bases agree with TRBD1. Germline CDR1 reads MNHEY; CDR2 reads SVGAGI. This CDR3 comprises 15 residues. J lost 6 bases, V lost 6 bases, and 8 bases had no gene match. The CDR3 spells CASSIRDRGRQPQHF. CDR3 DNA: TGTGCCAGCAGCATCCGTGACAGGGGGCGTCAGCCCCAGCATTTT.

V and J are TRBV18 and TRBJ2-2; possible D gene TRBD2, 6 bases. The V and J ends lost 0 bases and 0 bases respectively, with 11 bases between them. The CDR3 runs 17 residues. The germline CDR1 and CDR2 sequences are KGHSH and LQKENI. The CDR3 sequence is CASSPPGLHSNTGELFF. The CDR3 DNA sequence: TGTGCCAGCTCACCACCGGGACTGCACTCGAACACCGGGGAGCTGTTTTTT.

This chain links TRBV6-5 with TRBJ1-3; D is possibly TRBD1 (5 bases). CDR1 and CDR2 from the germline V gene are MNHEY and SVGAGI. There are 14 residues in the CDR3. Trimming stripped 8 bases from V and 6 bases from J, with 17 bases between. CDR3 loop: CASWGGSLENTIYF. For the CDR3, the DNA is TGTGCCAGCTGGGGCGGCAGCTTAGAAAACACCATATATTTT.

For the CDR3, the DNA is TGTGCCAGCAGTTACGGGACTAGCGGAGAGTACGAGCAGTACTTC. Amino acids: CASSYGTSGEYEQYF. This chain uses TRBV6-6 with TRBJ2-7; TRBD2 aligns across 11 bases. The trim removed 2 bases at V and 4 bases at J, leaving 4 bases unmatched. The CDR3 loop spans 15 amino acids. Per the germline V gene, CDR1 is MNHNY and CDR2 is SVGAGI (reference sequence).